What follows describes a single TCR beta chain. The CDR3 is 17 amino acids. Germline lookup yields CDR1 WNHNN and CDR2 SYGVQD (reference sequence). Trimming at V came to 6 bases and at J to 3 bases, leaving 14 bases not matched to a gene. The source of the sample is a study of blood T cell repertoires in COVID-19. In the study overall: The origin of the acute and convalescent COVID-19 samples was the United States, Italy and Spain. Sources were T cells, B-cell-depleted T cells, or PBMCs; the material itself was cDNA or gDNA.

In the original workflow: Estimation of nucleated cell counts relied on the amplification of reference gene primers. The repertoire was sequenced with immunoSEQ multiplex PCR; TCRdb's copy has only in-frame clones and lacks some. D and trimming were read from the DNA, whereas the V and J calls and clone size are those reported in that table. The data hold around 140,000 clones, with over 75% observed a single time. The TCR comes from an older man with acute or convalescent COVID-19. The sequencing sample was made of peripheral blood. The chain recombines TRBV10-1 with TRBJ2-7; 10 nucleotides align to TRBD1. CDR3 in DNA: TGCGCCAGCAGATCTAAAGGGGGACAGGGGCGCGTCTACGAGCAGTACTTC. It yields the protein CASRSKGGQGRVYEQYF.